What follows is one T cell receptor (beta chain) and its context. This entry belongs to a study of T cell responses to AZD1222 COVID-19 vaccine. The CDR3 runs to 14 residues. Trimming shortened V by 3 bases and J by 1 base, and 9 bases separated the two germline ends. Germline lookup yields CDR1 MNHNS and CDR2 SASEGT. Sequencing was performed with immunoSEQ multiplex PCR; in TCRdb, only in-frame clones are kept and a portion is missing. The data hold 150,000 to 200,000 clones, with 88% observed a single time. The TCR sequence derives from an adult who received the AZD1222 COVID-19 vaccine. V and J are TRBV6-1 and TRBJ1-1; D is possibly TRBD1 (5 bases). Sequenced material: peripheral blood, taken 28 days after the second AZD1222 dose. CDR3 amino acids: CASSDDRENTEAFF. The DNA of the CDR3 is TGTGCCAGCAGTGACGACAGAGAGAACACTGAAGCTTTCTTT.